This TCR beta chain was retrieved from a study of CD8+CD57+ T cells in acquired aplastic anemia. Study overall: Yields of DNA that came from sorted CD4+ and CD8+ cells averaged roughly 3 ug.

The CDR3 extends over 14 amino acids. Germline loops: CDR1 SGHVS, CDR2 FNYEAQ. Before being chosen for sequencing, patients had shown CD8+CD57+ cell expansion by flow cytometry. A remark on this clonotype: What it binds is unknown. Its ends do not fully match the called genes, so a read error is possible.

Study results and limitations: Approximately 29 was the count of CD8+ CDR3 sequences that patients shared with controls.

It was genomic DNA that served as the template for profiling TCR beta VDJ and CDR3. One entry per CDR3 protein, called by TCRdb with MiXCR from the reads. Among about 260,000 distinct CDR3 sequences listed, roughly 82% were seen once. The receptor comes from a human donor with aplastic anemia. Sequenced: sorted CD4+, CD8+, or CD8+CD57+ T cells (not recorded which) from PBMCs. The chain couples TRBV7-6 to TRBJ2-5; D not resolved. The CDR3 here is CASSIDAESHPHFF. CDR3 coding DNA: TGTGCCAGCAGCATAGACGCCGAGTCACACCCCCACTTTTTC.